This T cell receptor (beta chain) was sequenced for a study of memory CD4+ T cells and cytomegalovirus serostatus. Germline V gene lookup returns CDR1 SEHNR and CDR2 FQNEAQ (reference sequence). The CDR3 sequence is 14 residues long. Trimming shortened V by 1 base and J by 5 bases, and 10 bases separated the two germline ends. Single viable CD3+CD4+CD8-CD45RO+ cells were sorted as the memory CD4+ T cells. Data came from immunoSEQ multiplex PCR; TCRdb stores just in-frame clones and leaves some out. The sample has around 32,000 clones, about three quarters seen once. The rearrangement uses TRBV7-9 and TRBJ2-3; D remains unclear. Specimen: memory CD4+ T cells from blood. The receptor comes from an adult in good health and CMV-seronegative. Some clones in this sample may be carry-over from other donors' samples. The CDR3 DNA reads TGTGCCAGCAGCTTAGGGGCGTTGGGAGATACGCAGTATTTT. It yields the protein CASSLGALGDTQYF.